The 29 T cell receptor beta chains reported below all come from one sample, sequenced in a study of radiotherapy plus CTLA-4 blockade in lung cancer. The data were produced by immunoSEQ multiplex PCR, yet TCRdb's version contains in-frame clones alone and is incomplete. This sample has about 60,000 clones, with just over 75% found just once. The source material was peripheral blood, sampled from a patient treated with radiotherapy plus ipilimumab. Receptors were obtained from a human donor with non-small cell lung cancer who had a partial response to radiotherapy plus ipilimumab.

The chain combines TRBV7-2 with TRBJ1-3, with D possibly TRBD1 on 6 matching bases. This CDR3 region has 16 residues. The ends were cut back, 1 base at V and 10 bases at J, with 20 bases in the middle. Germline assignment: CDR1 SGHTA and CDR2 FQGNSA. The CDR3 region is CASSLDRGGLLGTIYF. The CDR3 DNA is TGTGCCAGCAGCTTAGATCGGGGGGGGCTTCTTGGGACCATATATTTT.

J is TRBJ2-1 and V is TRBV5-1, with 8 bases that match TRBD2. The CDR3 is 15 amino acids. Trimming took 4 bases from V and 5 from J; bases not matched to a gene: 8. Germline values: CDR1 SGHRS, CDR2 YFSETQ. The CDR3 loop is CASSRGAGGNNEQFF. The CDR3 nucleotides are TGCGCCAGCAGCCGGGGGGCGGGGGGAAACAATGAGCAGTTCTTC.

The chain is built from TRBV18 and TRBJ2-5; a possible D gene is TRBD1 (5 bases). Germline V gives CDR1 KGHSH, CDR2 LQKENI. Trimming removed 0 bases at V and 2 bases at J, with 13 bases between. The CDR3 loop spans 16 amino acids. This CDR3 is CASSPPRLGVQETQYF. The CDR3 DNA sequence: TGTGCCAGCTCACCACCGAGATTAGGGGTACAAGAGACCCAGTACTTC.

There are a few counts of this clone. This chain links TRBV29-1 with TRBJ2-2; 12 bases map to TRBD1. Germline-derived CDR1 and CDR2 are SQVTM and ANQGSEA. This CDR3 comprises 16 residues. V trimming: 5 bases; J trimming: 7 bases; junction bases outside the gene matches: 11. Written as DNA, the CDR3 is TGCAGCGTTCTACCGGGACAGGGGGCTGTGGGCGGGGAGCTGTTTTTT. This codes for CSVLPGQGAVGGELFF.

The chain has TRBV7-2 and TRBJ2-2, with D tentatively TRBD2 (6 bases). The CDR3 runs to 15 residues. Germline assignment: CDR1 SGHTA and CDR2 FQGNSA. Trimming shortened V by 9 bases and J by 0 bases, and 14 bases separated the two germline ends. As DNA, the CDR3 is TGTGCCAGTAGAGGAGGGACGGCGAACACCGGGGAGCTGTTTTTT. Encoded protein: CASRGGTANTGELFF.

The chain employs TRBV15 and TRBJ2-5; 7 positions match TRBD2. The DNA end is more similar to TRBJ2-7, so the J call may be wrong. The CDR3 runs to 15 residues. The germline V gene encodes CDR1 LNHNV and CDR2 YYDKDF (reference sequence). The CDR3 DNA sequence: TGTGCCACCAGCAGAGGTGTAGGGGAGGGCTACGAGCAGTACTTC. Protein product: CATSRGVGEGYEQYF.

The chain joins TRBV19 to TRBJ1-3; D gene ambiguous. This CDR3 contains 16 residues. Trimming cost V 7 bases and J 0 bases, with 16 bases left between them. CDR1 LNHDA and CDR2 SQIVND come from the germline V gene (reference sequence). The CDR3 DNA sequence: TGTGCCAGTATGCCCCCAGGACTCCTCTCTGGAAACACCATATATTTT. This sequence encodes CASMPPGLLSGNTIYF.

The J gene is TRBJ2-1, the V gene TRBV6-6; 7 bases are a match to TRBD1. The CDR3 covers 14 residues. CDR1 and CDR2 (germline): MNHNY, SVGAGI (reference sequence). Trimming removed 5 bases from V and 6 bases from J; junction bases left unmatched: 7. CDR3 coding DNA: TGTGCCAGCAGTGGCGGAGCAGGGGGCAATGAGCAGTTCTTC. Residues: CASSGGAGGNEQFF.

This clone appeared once. The gene calls are TRBV28 and TRBJ2-7, with D tentatively TRBD2 (8 bases). Between the trimmed V and J ends, which lost 5 bases and 0 bases, there was a span of 20 bases. The CDR3 loop spans 17 amino acids. Germline V gene lookup returns CDR1 MDHEN and CDR2 SYDVKM. Here the CDR3 reads CASSPGRGRIVSYEQYF. Written as DNA, the CDR3 is TGTGCCAGCAGTCCCGGGAGGGGGCGGATTGTCTCCTACGAGCAGTACTTC.

The chain uses TRBV5-4 and TRBJ2-1, with TRBD1 identical over 9 bases. CDR3 length: 16 residues. The V gene's germline CDR1 is SGHNT and CDR2 YYREEE (reference sequence). Trimming removed 1 base from V and 5 bases from J; junction bases left unmatched: 7. The CDR3 loop reads CASSLRVGTGNNEQFF. The CDR3 coding sequence is TGTGCCAGCAGCTTGAGGGTCGGGACAGGGAACAATGAGCAGTTCTTC.

This rearrangement joins TRBV9 to TRBJ2-1, with D unresolved. V gave up 4 bases and J gave up 2 bases, with 10 bases separating them. Germline assignment: CDR1 SGDLS and CDR2 YYNGEE. This CDR3 is 14 amino acids long. The DNA for the CDR3 is TGTGCCAGCAGCCTCGACACAGCCTACAATGAGCAGTTCTTC. Amino acids: CASSLDTAYNEQFF.

This clone was seen a handful of times. The genes are TRBV30 and TRBJ1-6; 7 bases map to TRBD1. The germline CDR1 and CDR2 sequences are GTSNPN and SVGIG (reference sequence). CDR3 length: 13 amino acids. V lost 4 bases, J lost 7 bases, and 4 bases stayed unmatched. The CDR3 is CAWMGQSNSPLHF. The CDR3, as DNA: TGTGCCTGGATGGGACAGAGCAATTCACCCCTCCACTTT. The variable domain in full, completed from reference TRBV30 and TRBJ1-6, reads SQTIHQWPATLVQPVGSPLSLECTVEGTSNPNLYWYRQAAGRGLQLLFYSVGIGQISSEVPQNLSASRPQDRQFILSSKKLLLSDSGFYLCAWMGQSNSPLHFGNGTRLTVT.

The V call is TRBV6-1, the J call TRBJ1-3; TRBD1 might be the D (6 bases). Trimming cost V 4 bases and J 4 bases, with 17 bases left between them. Germline CDR1 is MNHNS and CDR2 is SASEGT. The CDR3 has 16 amino acids. In nucleotides, the CDR3 is TGTGCCAGCAGTGGGACCACCGGGACATTAGGAAACACCATATATTTT. Translating gives CASSGTTGTLGNTIYF.

The chain couples TRBV9 to TRBJ2-5, with 11 bases matching TRBD2. Trimming cost V 3 bases and J 0 bases; bases outside gene matches: 7. Germline CDR1 and CDR2: SGDLS and YYNGEE. This CDR3 is built from 17 residues. In DNA, the CDR3 is TGTGCCAGCAGCGGGCAAGGGGGACTAGCGGACCAAGAGACCCAGTACTTC. This codes for CASSGQGGLADQETQYF. Drawing the rest from reference TRBV9 and TRBJ2-5, the complete variable domain is DSGVTQTPKHLITATGQRVTLRCSPRSGDLSVYWYQQSLDQGLQFLIQYYNGEERAKGNILERFSAQQFPDLHSELNLSSLELGDSALYFCASSGQGGLADQETQYFGPGTRLLVL.

The chain couples TRBV6-5 to TRBJ2-3; possible D gene TRBD1, 5 bases. Between the trimmed V and J ends, which lost 6 bases and 4 bases, there was a span of 8 bases. This CDR3 has 12 residues. Germline-derived CDR1 and CDR2 are MNHEY and SVGAGI. The CDR3 spells CASRAGSDTQYF. The CDR3 DNA is TGTGCCAGCAGAGCAGGGTCAGATACGCAGTATTTT.

V usage is TRBV9 and J usage is TRBJ2-3; D may be TRBD2 (6 bases). Germline CDR1 is SGDLS and CDR2 is YYNGEE. V lost 0 bases and J 5 bases, leaving 13 bases between the germline ends. This CDR3 region has 15 residues. This CDR3 is CASSVDGRGGDTQYF. The CDR3 DNA follows: TGTGCCAGCAGCGTAGATGGGCGGGGAGGAGATACGCAGTATTTT.

This chain connects TRBV6-5 to TRBJ1-2; the D gene is possibly TRBD1 (5 bases). Deletions cut 6 bases from V and 6 bases from J, with 14 bases between. Germline CDR1 is MNHEY and CDR2 is SVGAGI. The CDR3 is 13 amino acids. The CDR3 loop is CASRGTGWDGYTF. In nucleotides, the CDR3 is TGTGCCAGCAGGGGTACAGGATGGGATGGCTACACCTTC.

The V and J genes are TRBV27 and TRBJ2-3, with 7 bases lining up with TRBD1. Germline V gene data show CDR1 as MNHEY and CDR2 as SMNVEV (reference sequence). Trimming cost V 2 bases and J 0 bases; bases outside gene matches: 2. The CDR3 is 15 residues long. DNA of the CDR3: TGTGCCAGCAGTTTAAGGGGGCCTAGCACAGATACGCAGTATTTT. The encoded protein is CASSLRGPSTDTQYF.

The CDR3 here is CASRKGRTNQPQHF. CDR3 coding DNA: TGTGCCAGTAGGAAAGGTCGGACTAATCAGCCCCAGCATTTT. The V and J genes are TRBV19 and TRBJ1-5, with D uncertain. The germline V gene has CDR1 LNHDA and CDR2 SQIVND (reference sequence). The CDR3 totals 14 residues. The germline V and J ends were trimmed by 6 bases and 4 bases, with 13 bases remaining between them. The whole variable domain, filled in from reference TRBV19 and TRBJ1-5, reads DGGITQSPKYLFRKEGQNVTLSCEQNLNHDAMYWYRQDPGQGLRLIYYSQIVNDFQKGDIAEGYSVSREKKESFPLTVTSAQKNPTAFYLCASRKGRTNQPQHFGDGTRLSIL.

There are a few counts of this clone. The chain joins TRBV2 to TRBJ2-7; perhaps TRBD2 as D (6 bases). Trimming left V 4 bases short and J 5 bases short, with 12 bases between. Germline lookup yields CDR1 SNHLY and CDR2 FYNNEI. CDR3 size: 13 residues. This CDR3 reads CASSVLAIDEQYF. The DNA of the CDR3 is TGTGCCAGCAGTGTGCTAGCGATTGACGAGCAGTACTTC.

The chain recombines TRBV28 with TRBJ1-4; a possible D gene is TRBD1 (5 bases). Trimming removed 2 bases from V and 0 bases from J, with 7 bases in between. Germline V gene lookup returns CDR1 MDHEN and CDR2 SYDVKM. The CDR3 spans 15 residues. The CDR3 is CASSLGGATNEKLFF. The CDR3 region has the DNA TGTGCCAGCAGTTTAGGGGGGGCAACTAATGAAAAACTGTTTTTT.

A few counts support this clone. This chain connects TRBV27 to TRBJ2-7, with 8 bases identical to TRBD1. CDR1 and CDR2 from the germline V gene are MNHEY and SMNVEV (reference sequence). Trimming took 9 bases from V and 6 from J; bases not matched to a gene: 7. The CDR3 contains 12 residues. The CDR3 spells CASRRQGSEQYF. CDR3 DNA: TGTGCCAGTAGGCGACAGGGGTCCGAGCAGTACTTC.

This clone was detected a few times. The chain couples TRBV9 to TRBJ2-1, with a possible D match to TRBD2 (5 bases). The CDR3 has 16 residues. Germline values: CDR1 SGDLS, CDR2 YYNGEE. V was cut by 4 bases and J by 8 bases, with 22 bases left in between. The CDR3 DNA follows: TGTGCCAGCAGCCCGCAACTAGAACTCACGAGGTATGAGCAGTTCTTC. Its protein is CASSPQLELTRYEQFF.

The rearrangement uses TRBV6-1 and TRBJ1-1; D may be TRBD1 (5 bases). V dropped 3 bases and J dropped 0 bases, with 8 bases sitting between them. CDR1 is MNHNS, CDR2 SASEGT, per germline. This CDR3 is 14 amino acids long. The CDR3 reads CASSEGGVNTEAFF. CDR3 sequence (DNA): TGTGCCAGCAGTGAGGGGGGGGTGAACACTGAAGCTTTCTTT.

The V gene is TRBV6-5, the J gene TRBJ1-4; D not certain. CDR3 length equals 11 residues. Trimming stripped 6 bases from V and 7 bases from J, with 6 bases between. Germline V gives CDR1 MNHEY, CDR2 SVGAGI. CDR3 DNA: TGTGCCAGCAGAACGGGTGAAAAACTGTTTTTT. Translated: CASRTGEKLFF.

V is TRBV18 and J is TRBJ2-1; possible D gene TRBD1, 6 bases. Germline V gives CDR1 KGHSH, CDR2 LQKENI. V gave up 2 bases and J gave up 4 bases, with 12 bases separating them. The length of the CDR3 is 15 residues. CDR3 sequence (DNA): TGTGCCAGCTCACCAAACAGGGAACTATACAATGAGCAGTTCTTC. Translated, it gives CASSPNRELYNEQFF.

This clone has more than one count but fewer than ten. The chain carries TRBV28 and TRBJ1-5, with D possibly TRBD1 on 5 matching bases. The CDR3 runs to 13 residues. The V and J ends lost 2 bases and 5 bases respectively, with 7 bases between them. Per the germline V gene, CDR1 is MDHEN and CDR2 is SYDVKM. In nucleotides, the CDR3 is TGTGCCAGCAGTTTACCGACAGATCAGCCCCAGCATTTT. Residues: CASSLPTDQPQHF.

V is TRBV19 and J is TRBJ1-1; D remains ambiguous. Germline V gives CDR1 LNHDA, CDR2 SQIVND (reference sequence). Trimming left V 4 bases short and J 0 bases short, with 6 bases between. The CDR3 is 13 amino acids. CDR3 sequence: CASSTTLNTEAFF. Here the CDR3 DNA reads TGTGCCAGTAGTACCACACTGAACACTGAAGCTTTCTTT.

The V gene is TRBV9, the J gene TRBJ2-7, with a tentative D call TRBD2 (7 bases). The CDR3 is 15 amino acids. Trimming took off 0 bases at V and 5 bases at J, with 15 bases between the two ends. The V gene's germline CDR1 is SGDLS and CDR2 YYNGEE. The CDR3 loop is CASSVAWGGLDEQYF. CDR3 coding DNA: TGTGCCAGCAGCGTAGCCTGGGGGGGGCTCGACGAGCAGTACTTC. The whole variable domain, filled in from reference TRBV9 and TRBJ2-7, reads DSGVTQTPKHLITATGQRVTLRCSPRSGDLSVYWYQQSLDQGLQFLIQYYNGEERAKGNILERFSAQQFPDLHSELNLSSLELGDSALYFCASSVAWGGLDEQYFGPGTRLTVT.